The rows below give T cell receptor beta chains drawn from one sample of a study of blood T cell repertoires in COVID-19. Data came from immunoSEQ multiplex PCR; TCRdb stores just in-frame clones and leaves some out. The data contain about 110,000 clones, about 90% of them singletons. The specimen was peripheral blood. The source of these receptors is a human donor in a cohort sampled during active COVID-19. CDR3s include the opening cysteine and the closing phenylalanine or tryptophan. The D gene is left open where the match is weak. A row's size may be missing; if present it is once, few, many or a size class.

j_gene: TRBJ1-1
d_gene: NA
v_gene: TRBV27
abundance: NA
CDR3nt: TGTGCCAGCAGCCATCAATGGAACACTGAAGCTTTCTTT
CDR3aa: CASSHQWNTEAFF

j_gene: TRBJ1-4
d_gene: NA
v_gene: TRBV7-6
abundance: NA
CDR3nt: TGTGCCAGCAGCATATCAACAGGGACCCTTGGCGAAAAACTGTTTTTT
CDR3aa: CASSISTGTLGEKLFF

j_gene: TRBJ2-2
d_gene: TRBD2
v_gene: TRBV29-1
abundance: NA
CDR3nt: TGCAGCGTTGCCTGGCGGGGGACCGGGGAGCTGTTTTTT
CDR3aa: CSVAWRGTGELFF

j_gene: TRBJ1-5
d_gene: NA
v_gene: TRBV5-1
abundance: many
CDR3nt: TGCGCCAGCAGCTTGGCTTCTAGCAATCAGCCCCAGCATTTT
CDR3aa: CASSLASSNQPQHF

j_gene: TRBJ1-3
d_gene: NA
v_gene: TRBV7-6
abundance: NA
CDR3nt: TGTGCCAGCAGCCTAGGCGGTGGAAACACCATATATTTT
CDR3aa: CASSLGGGNTIYF

j_gene: TRBJ2-7
d_gene: TRBD2
v_gene: TRBV7-2
abundance: once
CDR3nt: TGTGCCAGCAGCTCCGGGACTAGCATCGAGCAGTACTTC
CDR3aa: CASSSGTSIEQYF

j_gene: TRBJ1-1
d_gene: NA
v_gene: TRBV7-3
abundance: NA
CDR3nt: TGTGCCAGCAGCTTACGTGCAGGGAACACTGAAGCTTTCTTT
CDR3aa: CASSLRAGNTEAFF

j_gene: TRBJ1-1
d_gene: NA
v_gene: TRBV5-1
abundance: NA
CDR3nt: TGCGCCAGCAGCTTCCAAACAGGGAACACTGAAGCTTTCTTT
CDR3aa: CASSFQTGNTEAFF

j_gene: TRBJ2-7
d_gene: TRBD2
v_gene: TRBV28
abundance: NA
CDR3nt: TGTGCCAGCAGGACGCCAGCGGGGCCCTCTGGGTACGAGCAGTACTTC
CDR3aa: CASRTPAGPSGYEQYF

j_gene: TRBJ2-1
d_gene: NA
v_gene: TRBV25-1
abundance: NA
CDR3nt: TGTGCCAGCAGCCCACAGTACAATGAGCAGTTCTTC
CDR3aa: CASSPQYNEQFF

j_gene: TRBJ1-5
d_gene: NA
v_gene: TRBV6-5
abundance: NA
CDR3nt: TGTGCCAGCAGTTCCATCAGGTGGAATCAGCCCCAGCATTTT
CDR3aa: CASSSIRWNQPQHF

j_gene: TRBJ2-7
d_gene: NA
v_gene: TRBV28
abundance: once
CDR3nt: TGTGCCAGCGCCCCGCTGGCGGGGGAGCAGTACTTC
CDR3aa: CASAPLAGEQYF

j_gene: TRBJ2-2
d_gene: NA
v_gene: TRBV18
abundance: NA
CDR3nt: TGTGCCAGCTCACCGGGGGCCACGGACACCGGGGAGCTGTTTTTT
CDR3aa: CASSPGATDTGELFF

j_gene: TRBJ2-2
d_gene: NA
v_gene: TRBV2
abundance: NA
CDR3nt: TGTGCCAGCATGAGGCGGGTAAACACCGGGGAGCTGTTTTTT
CDR3aa: CASMRRVNTGELFF

j_gene: TRBJ2-5
d_gene: TRBD2
v_gene: TRBV12-3/TRBV12-4
abundance: NA
CDR3nt: TGTGCCAGCAGTCCCCCACTAGCGCGACTCGACTTC
CDR3aa: CASSPPLARLDF

j_gene: TRBJ1-4
d_gene: NA
v_gene: TRBV11-2
abundance: NA
CDR3nt: TGTGCCAGCAGCTTAGGAGCAACGACTAATGAAAAACTGTTTTTT
CDR3aa: CASSLGATTNEKLFF

j_gene: TRBJ2-1
d_gene: NA
v_gene: TRBV3-1/TRBV3-2
abundance: NA
CDR3nt: TGTGCCAGCAGCCTCATGGGCAGATACAATGAGCAGTTCTTC
CDR3aa: CASSLMGRYNEQFF

j_gene: TRBJ2-3
d_gene: NA
v_gene: TRBV5-1
abundance: NA
CDR3nt: TGCGCCAGCAGCCTTAGCACAGATACGCAGTATTTT
CDR3aa: CASSLSTDTQYF

j_gene: TRBJ1-1
d_gene: NA
v_gene: TRBV11-3
abundance: many
CDR3nt: TGTGCCAGCAGCTACGGGGTGAACACTGAAGCTTTCTTT
CDR3aa: CASSYGVNTEAFF

j_gene: TRBJ2-3
d_gene: TRBD1
v_gene: TRBV4-1
abundance: NA
CDR3nt: TGCGCCAGCAGCCAAGCCCGGGACAGCCGCGATACGCAGTATTTT
CDR3aa: CASSQARDSRDTQYF

j_gene: TRBJ2-2
d_gene: TRBD1
v_gene: TRBV5-1
abundance: NA
CDR3nt: TGCGCCAGCAGCATCGGGACAGGGGCCACCGGGGAGCTGTTTTTT
CDR3aa: CASSIGTGATGELFF

j_gene: TRBJ2-3
d_gene: TRBD1
v_gene: TRBV5-1
abundance: NA
CDR3nt: TGCGCCAGCAGCTCCATGGACAGGGGGCTAGATACGCAGTATTTT
CDR3aa: CASSSMDRGLDTQYF

j_gene: TRBJ2-1
d_gene: TRBD1
v_gene: TRBV11-3
abundance: NA
CDR3nt: TGTGCCAGCAGCTTACGGACAGGGCACCCTTCCGGGCAGTTCTTC
CDR3aa: CASSLRTGHPSGQFF

j_gene: TRBJ2-1
d_gene: TRBD2
v_gene: TRBV19
abundance: NA
CDR3nt: TGTGCCAGTAGGACTAGCGGGAGGGGATACTCCTACAATGAGCAGTTCTTC
CDR3aa: CASRTSGRGYSYNEQFF

j_gene: TRBJ1-3
d_gene: NA
v_gene: TRBV2
abundance: NA
CDR3nt: TGTGCCAGCAGGCCTCGGGGATCTGGAAACACCATATATTTT
CDR3aa: CASRPRGSGNTIYF

j_gene: TRBJ2-4
d_gene: TRBD1
v_gene: TRBV3-1/TRBV3-2
abundance: NA
CDR3nt: TGTGCCAGCAGCCCGGACAGGCTCAACCCGGCGGACTTC
CDR3aa: CASSPDRLNPADF

j_gene: TRBJ2-6
d_gene: TRBD1
v_gene: TRBV5-1
abundance: NA
CDR3nt: TGCGCCAGCAGCTCCCAACCCGGACAGGGAAATTCTGGGGCCAACGTCCTGACTTTC
CDR3aa: CASSSQPGQGNSGANVLTF

j_gene: TRBJ2-1
d_gene: NA
v_gene: TRBV5-1
abundance: NA
CDR3nt: TGCGCCAGCGAGGACTTCCCGAGCTCCTACAATGAGCAGTTCTTC
CDR3aa: CASEDFPSSYNEQFF

j_gene: TRBJ2-3
d_gene: TRBD2
v_gene: TRBV3-1/TRBV3-2
abundance: few
CDR3nt: TGTGCCAGCAGCCGAGGGACTAGCGGGAGCACAGATACGCAGTATTTT
CDR3aa: CASSRGTSGSTDTQYF

j_gene: TRBJ2-7
d_gene: TRBD2
v_gene: TRBV7-9
abundance: NA
CDR3nt: TGTGCCAGCAGCCGAGACTCGGGGGGGTCCTACGAGCAGTACTTC
CDR3aa: CASSRDSGGSYEQYF

j_gene: TRBJ2-5
d_gene: NA
v_gene: TRBV12-3/TRBV12-4
abundance: NA
CDR3nt: TGTGCCAGCAGTTCCGGAGGAGAGACCCAGTACTTC
CDR3aa: CASSSGGETQYF

j_gene: TRBJ2-5
d_gene: TRBD2
v_gene: TRBV20-1
abundance: NA
CDR3nt: TGCAGTGCTAGTAAAGTCAGCGGGGGCGGCCCTCGGACCCAGTACTTC
CDR3aa: CSASKVSGGGPRTQYF

j_gene: TRBJ2-3
d_gene: TRBD1
v_gene: TRBV7-9
abundance: NA
CDR3nt: TGTGCCAGCAGCTTAAGATCAAGAGGGACAGATTCCACAGATACGCAGTATTTT
CDR3aa: CASSLRSRGTDSTDTQYF